The present T cell receptor (beta chain) was sequenced within a study of cytomegalovirus exposure and HLA in healthy donors. Study overall: Out of roughly 170 million T cells, an earlier analysis found around 110 million unique TCR beta sequences in total. Study findings and constraints: Later analysis demonstrated an association between a missense DCLRE1C variant and TCR beta V- and J-gene trimming.

This clone was seen more than once but under ten times. Its target is unknown. The PCR had 60 Vbeta and 13 Jbeta primers. TCRdb keeps only in-frame clones here, not all; method: immunoSEQ multiplex PCR. The sample has about 120,000 clones, approximately 9.4% seen once. The ends were cut back, 2 bases at V and 2 bases at J, with 12 bases in the middle. There are 15 residues in the CDR3. Looked up from germline, CDR1 is SGHDN and CDR2 is FVKESK. The TCR was taken from a young man in good health and CMV-seronegative. V usage is TRBV14 and J usage is TRBJ2-5; D uncertain. Sequencing was performed on PBMCs. CDR3 amino acids: CASSQRRPRQETQYF. The CDR3 DNA is TGTGCCAGCAGCCAAAGGCGACCGAGGCAAGAGACCCAGTACTTC.